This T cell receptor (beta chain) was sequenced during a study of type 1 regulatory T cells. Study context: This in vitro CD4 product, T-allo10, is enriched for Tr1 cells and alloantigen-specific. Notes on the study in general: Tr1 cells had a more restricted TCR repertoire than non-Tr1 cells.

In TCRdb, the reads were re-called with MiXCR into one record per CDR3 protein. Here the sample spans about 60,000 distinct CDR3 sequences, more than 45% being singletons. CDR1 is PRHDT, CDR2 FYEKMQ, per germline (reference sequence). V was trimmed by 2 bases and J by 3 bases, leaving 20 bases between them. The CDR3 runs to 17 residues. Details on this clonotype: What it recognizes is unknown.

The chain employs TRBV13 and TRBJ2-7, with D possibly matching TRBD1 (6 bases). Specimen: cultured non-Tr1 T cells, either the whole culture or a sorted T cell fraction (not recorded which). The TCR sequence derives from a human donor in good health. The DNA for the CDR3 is TGTGCCAGCAGCTTAAATGCTTACAGGGAGATGAGCTACGAGCAGTACTTC. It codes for CASSLNAYREMSYEQYF.